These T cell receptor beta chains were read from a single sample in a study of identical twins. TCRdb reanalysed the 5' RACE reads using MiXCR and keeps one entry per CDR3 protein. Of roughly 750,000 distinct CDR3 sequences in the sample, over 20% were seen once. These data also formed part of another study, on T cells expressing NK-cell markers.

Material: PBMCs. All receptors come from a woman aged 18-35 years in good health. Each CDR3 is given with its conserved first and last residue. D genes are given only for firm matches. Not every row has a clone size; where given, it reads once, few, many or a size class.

CDR3 protein: CASSLGLAGRSSTDTQYF
CDR3 DNA: TGTGCCAGCAGCTTAGGGCTAGCGGGGAGATCTAGCACAGATACGCAGTATTTT
V gene: TRBV7-2
D gene: TRBD2
clone size: many
CDR3 length: 18
J gene: TRBJ2-3

CDR3 protein: CASRGEETQYF
CDR3 DNA: TGCGCCAGCAGAGGGGAAGAGACCCAGTACTTC
V gene: TRBV5-1
D gene: NA
clone size: many
CDR3 length: 11
J gene: TRBJ2-5

CDR3 protein: CASSAGTGNQPQHF
CDR3 DNA: TGTGCCAGCAGTGCCGGGACAGGGAATCAGCCCCAGCATTTT
V gene: TRBV12-3/TRBV12-4
D gene: TRBD1
clone size: many
CDR3 length: 14
J gene: TRBJ1-5

CDR3 protein: CASTRGLPETQYF
CDR3 DNA: TGTGCCAGCACCCGGGGGTTACCAGAGACCCAGTACTTC
V gene: TRBV7-9
D gene: NA
clone size: many
CDR3 length: 13
J gene: TRBJ2-5

CDR3 protein: CSAVMISVAPNTGELFF
CDR3 DNA: TGCAGTGCTGTAATGATCTCTGTAGCGCCGAACACCGGGGAGCTGTTTTTT
V gene: TRBV20-1
D gene: NA
clone size: NA
CDR3 length: 17
J gene: TRBJ2-2

CDR3 protein: CSVGVVGSGELFF
CDR3 DNA: TGCAGCGTTGGGGTAGTCGGTTCCGGGGAGCTGTTTTTT
V gene: TRBV29-1
D gene: NA
clone size: NA
CDR3 length: 13
J gene: TRBJ2-2

CDR3 protein: CASSQRTGAGTQYF
CDR3 DNA: TGTGCCAGCAGCCAGAGGACGGGGGCGGGGACCCAGTACTTC
V gene: TRBV7-7
D gene: NA
clone size: NA
CDR3 length: 14
J gene: TRBJ2-5

CDR3 protein: CASSPAGYITDTQYF
CDR3 DNA: TGTGCCAGCAGCCCGGCTGGCTATATCACAGATACGCAGTATTTT
V gene: TRBV9
D gene: NA
clone size: many
CDR3 length: 15
J gene: TRBJ2-3

CDR3 protein: CASSQRDSSYNEQFF
CDR3 DNA: TGTGCCAGCAGCCAACGGGACAGTTCCTACAATGAGCAGTTCTTC
V gene: TRBV14
D gene: TRBD1
clone size: many
CDR3 length: 15
J gene: TRBJ2-1

CDR3 protein: CASSDYPGLAGAETQYF
CDR3 DNA: TGTGCCAGCAGCGATTATCCGGGACTAGCGGGGGCGGAGACCCAGTACTTC
V gene: TRBV5-5
D gene: TRBD2
clone size: NA
CDR3 length: 17
J gene: TRBJ2-5

CDR3 protein: CSVGGYTF
CDR3 DNA: TGCAGTGTGGGTGGCTACACCTTC
V gene: TRBV29-1
D gene: NA
clone size: many
CDR3 length: 8
J gene: TRBJ1-2

CDR3 protein: CASTPEGLAGVYNEQFF
CDR3 DNA: TGTGCCAGCACCCCCGAGGGACTAGCGGGGGTCTACAATGAGCAGTTCTTC
V gene: TRBV7-2
D gene: TRBD2
clone size: NA
CDR3 length: 17
J gene: TRBJ2-1

CDR3 protein: CASSPRRGSTDTQYF
CDR3 DNA: TGTGCCAGCTCACCACGCCGGGGGTCCACAGATACGCAGTATTTT
V gene: TRBV18
D gene: NA
clone size: many
CDR3 length: 15
J gene: TRBJ2-3

CDR3 protein: CASSWGTGELFF
CDR3 DNA: TGTGCCAGCAGTTGGGGAACCGGGGAGCTGTTTTTT
V gene: TRBV27
D gene: NA
clone size: few
CDR3 length: 12
J gene: TRBJ2-2

CDR3 protein: CASSDGYSYNEQFF
CDR3 DNA: TGCGCCAGCAGTGACGGCTACTCCTACAATGAGCAGTTCTTC
V gene: TRBV5-1
D gene: NA
clone size: few
CDR3 length: 14
J gene: TRBJ2-1

CDR3 protein: CASSRTSGGKYF
CDR3 DNA: TGTGCCAGCAGCCGGACAAGTGGGGGCAAGTACTTC
V gene: TRBV7-9
D gene: NA
clone size: NA
CDR3 length: 12
J gene: TRBJ2-7

CDR3 protein: CSARDIREKLFF
CDR3 DNA: TGCAGTGCTAGAGATATTCGAGAAAAACTGTTTTTT
V gene: TRBV20-1
D gene: NA
clone size: NA
CDR3 length: 12
J gene: TRBJ1-4

CDR3 protein: CASSDGQSAYEQYF
CDR3 DNA: TGTGCCAGCAGCGACGGACAGAGCGCCTACGAGCAGTACTTC
V gene: TRBV12-3/TRBV12-4
D gene: NA
clone size: NA
CDR3 length: 14
J gene: TRBJ2-7

CDR3 protein: CASSFSSFREPLHF
CDR3 DNA: TGTGCCAGCAGTTTCTCATCATTCAGGGAACCCCTCCACTTT
V gene: TRBV27
D gene: NA
clone size: few
CDR3 length: 14
J gene: TRBJ1-6

CDR3 protein: CASSRQGDYTYEQYF
CDR3 DNA: TGCGCCAGCAGCCGACAGGGGGATTACACCTACGAGCAGTACTTC
V gene: TRBV5-1
D gene: TRBD1
clone size: NA
CDR3 length: 15
J gene: TRBJ2-7

CDR3 protein: CASSFRTRAGANVLTF
CDR3 DNA: TGCGCCAGCAGCTTTAGAACCAGGGCTGGGGCCAACGTCCTGACTTTC
V gene: TRBV5-1
D gene: NA
clone size: NA
CDR3 length: 16
J gene: TRBJ2-6

CDR3 protein: CASPTTTGELFF
CDR3 DNA: TGTGCCAGCCCCACAACCACCGGGGAGCTGTTTTTT
V gene: TRBV7-2
D gene: NA
clone size: NA
CDR3 length: 12
J gene: TRBJ2-2

CDR3 protein: CASSQTVRGSADTQYF
CDR3 DNA: TGTGCCAGCAGCCAAACGGTACGGGGGAGTGCAGATACGCAGTATTTT
V gene: TRBV4-2
D gene: NA
clone size: few
CDR3 length: 16
J gene: TRBJ2-3

CDR3 protein: CSAREALAGIGEQFF
CDR3 DNA: TGCAGTGCTAGAGAAGCACTAGCGGGAATCGGGGAGCAGTTCTTC
V gene: TRBV20-1
D gene: TRBD2
clone size: few
CDR3 length: 15
J gene: TRBJ2-1

CDR3 protein: CSASPGSGSYEQYF
CDR3 DNA: TGCAGTGCTTCCCCGGGGTCTGGCTCCTACGAGCAGTACTTC
V gene: TRBV20-1
D gene: NA
clone size: few
CDR3 length: 14
J gene: TRBJ2-7

CDR3 protein: CASSPLQGPTEAFF
CDR3 DNA: TGTGCCAGCAGTCCGCTACAGGGGCCCACTGAAGCTTTCTTT
V gene: TRBV12-3/TRBV12-4
D gene: TRBD1
clone size: few
CDR3 length: 14
J gene: TRBJ1-1

CDR3 protein: CASSLVGTRTAEQYF
CDR3 DNA: TGTGCCAGCAGCTTAGTCGGGACTAGGACGGCCGAGCAGTACTTC
V gene: TRBV7-2
D gene: TRBD2
clone size: few
CDR3 length: 15
J gene: TRBJ2-7

CDR3 protein: CSARDIISGSAGQFF
CDR3 DNA: TGCAGTGCTAGAGATATTATTAGCGGGAGCGCTGGGCAGTTCTTC
V gene: TRBV20-1
D gene: TRBD2
clone size: NA
CDR3 length: 15
J gene: TRBJ2-1

CDR3 protein: CASSFWGGNLPGANVLTF
CDR3 DNA: TGCGCCAGCAGCTTTTGGGGCGGAAATCTTCCTGGGGCCAACGTCCTGACTTTC
V gene: TRBV5-1
D gene: NA
clone size: NA
CDR3 length: 18
J gene: TRBJ2-6

CDR3 protein: CASSLLAGTGEQFF
CDR3 DNA: TGTGCCAGCAGTTTGCTGGCGGGGACGGGCGAGCAGTTCTTC
V gene: TRBV12-3/TRBV12-4
D gene: NA
clone size: many
CDR3 length: 14
J gene: TRBJ2-1

CDR3 protein: CAISPGQAREQYF
CDR3 DNA: TGTGCCATCAGTCCGGGACAGGCTCGAGAGCAGTACTTC
V gene: TRBV10-3
D gene: TRBD1
clone size: NA
CDR3 length: 13
J gene: TRBJ2-7

CDR3 protein: CASSLSAAGYGYTF
CDR3 DNA: TGTGCCAGCAGCTTAAGTGCGGCCGGCTATGGCTACACCTTC
V gene: TRBV7-3
D gene: NA
clone size: few
CDR3 length: 14
J gene: TRBJ1-2

CDR3 protein: CASSQGVTSYEQYF
CDR3 DNA: TGTGCCAGCAGCCAAGGCGTCACCTCCTACGAGCAGTACTTC
V gene: TRBV12-3/TRBV12-4
D gene: NA
clone size: few
CDR3 length: 14
J gene: TRBJ2-7

CDR3 protein: CTSSRLRLAGKEGETQYF
CDR3 DNA: TGTACCAGCAGCCGTCTCCGACTAGCGGGAAAAGAGGGGGAGACCCAGTACTTC
V gene: TRBV12-3/TRBV12-4
D gene: TRBD2
clone size: NA
CDR3 length: 18
J gene: TRBJ2-5

CDR3 protein: CSTPGAGVKTQYF
CDR3 DNA: TGCAGTACCCCGGGCGCGGGGGTAAAGACCCAGTACTTC
V gene: TRBV20-1
D gene: TRBD2
clone size: many
CDR3 length: 13
J gene: TRBJ2-5

CDR3 protein: CASSAEGPDTEAFF
CDR3 DNA: TGCGCCAGCAGCGCAGAGGGGCCTGACACTGAAGCTTTCTTT
V gene: TRBV5-1
D gene: NA
clone size: NA
CDR3 length: 14
J gene: TRBJ1-1

CDR3 protein: CASTYRSPHTGELFF
CDR3 DNA: TGTGCCAGCACCTACCGGTCCCCGCACACCGGGGAGCTGTTTTTT
V gene: TRBV6-1
D gene: NA
clone size: few
CDR3 length: 15
J gene: TRBJ2-2

CDR3 protein: CSAHPIRARGDTQYF
CDR3 DNA: TGCAGTGCTCACCCTATAAGGGCCAGGGGGGATACGCAGTATTTT
V gene: TRBV20-1
D gene: TRBD1
clone size: NA
CDR3 length: 15
J gene: TRBJ2-3

CDR3 protein: CSAALRGSTDTQYF
CDR3 DNA: TGCAGTGCTGCCCTGAGAGGGAGCACAGATACGCAGTATTTT
V gene: TRBV20-1
D gene: NA
clone size: NA
CDR3 length: 14
J gene: TRBJ2-3

CDR3 protein: CAISEMGELFF
CDR3 DNA: TGTGCCATCAGTGAGATGGGGGAGCTGTTTTTT
V gene: TRBV10-3
D gene: NA
clone size: NA
CDR3 length: 11
J gene: TRBJ2-2

CDR3 protein: CANRKESNQPQHF
CDR3 DNA: TGTGCCAACCGGAAAGAGAGCAATCAGCCCCAGCATTTT
V gene: TRBV6-1
D gene: NA
clone size: NA
CDR3 length: 13
J gene: TRBJ1-5

CDR3 protein: CASSLWGTSGGAQYF
CDR3 DNA: TGTGCCAGCAGTTTATGGGGGACTAGCGGGGGAGCCCAGTACTTC
V gene: TRBV12-3/TRBV12-4
D gene: TRBD2
clone size: few
CDR3 length: 15
J gene: TRBJ2-5

CDR3 protein: CASTEARGADTQYF
CDR3 DNA: TGTGCCAGCACCGAAGCGAGGGGTGCAGATACGCAGTATTTT
V gene: TRBV6-1
D gene: NA
clone size: NA
CDR3 length: 14
J gene: TRBJ2-3

CDR3 protein: CAIKGQGTDTQYF
CDR3 DNA: TGTGCCATCAAGGGACAGGGTACAGATACGCAGTATTTT
V gene: TRBV10-3
D gene: TRBD1
clone size: many
CDR3 length: 13
J gene: TRBJ2-3

CDR3 protein: CASSLFGRLAKNIQYF
CDR3 DNA: TGTGCCAGCAGTTTATTTGGGCGACTAGCCAAAAACATTCAGTACTTC
V gene: TRBV12-3/TRBV12-4
D gene: NA
clone size: many
CDR3 length: 16
J gene: TRBJ2-4

CDR3 protein: CASSRSLGDTQYF
CDR3 DNA: TGCGCCAGCAGCCGGTCCCTAGGAGATACGCAGTATTTT
V gene: TRBV10-1
D gene: NA
clone size: NA
CDR3 length: 13
J gene: TRBJ2-3

CDR3 protein: CASTLGDSPLHF
CDR3 DNA: TGTGCCAGCACCCTAGGAGATTCACCCCTCCACTTT
V gene: TRBV12-3/TRBV12-4
D gene: NA
clone size: few
CDR3 length: 12
J gene: TRBJ1-6

CDR3 protein: CASSFLRGASYEQYF
CDR3 DNA: TGTGCCAGCAGTTTCCTGCGGGGGGCCTCCTACGAGCAGTACTTC
V gene: TRBV12-3/TRBV12-4
D gene: TRBD2
clone size: few
CDR3 length: 15
J gene: TRBJ2-7

CDR3 protein: CSVNQASGVDEQFF
CDR3 DNA: TGCAGTGTCAACCAGGCCAGCGGGGTTGATGAGCAGTTCTTC
V gene: TRBV20-1
D gene: TRBD2
clone size: NA
CDR3 length: 14
J gene: TRBJ2-1

CDR3 protein: CASSLFGTGPYGYTF
CDR3 DNA: TGCGCCAGCAGCTTGTTCGGCACCGGCCCCTATGGCTACACCTTC
V gene: TRBV5-1
D gene: NA
clone size: NA
CDR3 length: 15
J gene: TRBJ1-2

CDR3 protein: CASSQDFRRTNTGELFF
CDR3 DNA: TGCGCCAGCAGCCAAGATTTTCGGCGGACGAACACCGGGGAGCTGTTTTTT
V gene: TRBV4-3
D gene: NA
clone size: few
CDR3 length: 17
J gene: TRBJ2-2